The 24 T cell receptor beta chains listed next were all sequenced from one sample in a study of blood T cell repertoires in COVID-19. The table came from immunoSEQ multiplex PCR; TCRdb's copy has only in-frame clones and leaves some out. The table lists about 270,000 clones, about 76% of them singletons, with about 3.2% in the top ten. Sequencing was done on a sample of peripheral blood. The receptor source for this set is an older woman with active or convalescent COVID-19.

The chain has TRBV7-2 and TRBJ1-5; D is perhaps TRBD1 (5 bases). The ends were cut back, 5 bases at V and 0 bases at J, with 14 bases in the middle. The CDR3 totals 16 residues. The germline CDR1 and CDR2 sequences are SGHTA and FQGNSA. The CDR3 coding sequence is TGTGCCAGCAGCCCTGGGGGGTCTCCTAGCAATCAGCCCCAGCATTTT. Its translation: CASSPGGSPSNQPQHF.

The rearrangement uses TRBV3-1 (or the pseudogene TRBV3-2) and TRBJ2-7; no clear D. The CDR3 has 11 residues. Deletions cut 6 bases from V and 3 bases from J, with 6 bases between. CDR1 is LGHDT, CDR2 YNNKEL, per germline (reference sequence). In DNA form, the CDR3 reads TGTGCCAGCAGTTTGAGCTACGAGCAGTACTTC. It is translated as CASSLSYEQYF.

The chain uses TRBV25-1 and TRBJ2-7; 10 bases fit TRBD1. In germline, CDR1 is MGHDK, CDR2 SYGVNS. The CDR3 runs to 13 residues. Unmatched junction bases numbered 2, after V lost 4 bases and J lost 5 bases. The CDR3 here is CASSGQGAHEQYF. Here the CDR3 DNA reads TGTGCCAGCAGTGGACAGGGGGCCCACGAGCAGTACTTC.

The V and J genes are TRBV2 and TRBJ1-1; tentatively, D is TRBD1 (5 bases). Germline V gene data show CDR1 as SNHLY and CDR2 as FYNNEI. Trimming removed 6 bases at V and 4 bases at J, with 12 bases between. This CDR3 spans 13 amino acids. The CDR3 region is CASREDTVTEAFF. The CDR3, as DNA: TGTGCCAGCAGAGAGGACACGGTCACTGAAGCTTTCTTT.

The chain carries TRBV7-9 and TRBJ2-6; D possibly corresponds to TRBD2 (6 bases). V was shortened by 6 bases and J by 0 bases, with 12 bases between the two germline ends. Germline V gene data show CDR1 as SEHNR and CDR2 as FQNEAQ (reference sequence). The CDR3 length is 16 residues. As DNA, the CDR3 is TGTGCCAGCAGTAGGATGGGGGGCTCTGGGGCCAACGTCCTGACTTTC. Translation gives CASSRMGGSGANVLTF.

The rearrangement links TRBV28 to TRBJ1-2, with D perhaps matching TRBD1 (6 bases). The CDR3 spans 13 residues. V lost 6 bases to trimming and J lost 4 bases, with 12 bases between them. Per the germline V gene, CDR1 is MDHEN and CDR2 is SYDVKM. DNA for the CDR3: TGTGCCAGCAGCCTCAGGGGACGCTATGGCTACACCTTC. Its translation is CASSLRGRYGYTF.

This clone appeared once. The chain carries TRBV19 and TRBJ1-4; D gene unclear. V was clipped by 4 bases and J by 8 bases, with 11 bases between them. In germline, CDR1 is LNHDA, CDR2 SQIVND (reference sequence). This CDR3 has 13 amino acids. CDR3 coding DNA: TGTGCCAGTAGTACCAATGGCAAGGAAAAACTGTTTTTT. Its protein is CASSTNGKEKLFF.

The chain couples TRBV24-1 to TRBJ2-2; 9 bases align to TRBD1. Germline values: CDR1 KGHDR, CDR2 SFDVKD. CDR3 length equals 16 residues. The V segment lost 5 bases and the J segment 4 bases; nucleotides outside the gene matches: 7. The CDR3 region has the DNA TGTGCCACCAGTGGGGGACAGGGTTCGGCCACCGGGGAGCTGTTTTTT. Translating it yields CATSGGQGSATGELFF.

The gene calls are TRBV11-1 and TRBJ1-2; D possibly corresponds to TRBD1 (5 bases). Trimming stripped 4 bases from V and 10 bases from J, with 13 bases between. The CDR3 consists of 12 residues. CDR1 and CDR2 from the germline V gene are SGHAT and FQDESV (reference sequence). For the CDR3, the DNA is TGTGCCAGCAGCTGGGGCGGGGAGGACTACACCTTC. Translated: CASSWGGEDYTF. The whole variable domain, filled in from reference TRBV11-1 and TRBJ1-2, reads EAEVAQSPRYKITEKSQAVAFWCDPISGHATLYWYRQILGQGPELLVQFQDESVVDDSQLPKDRFSAERLKGVDSTLKIQPAELGDSAMYLCASSWGGEDYTFGSGTRLTVV.

The chain uses TRBV5-8 and TRBJ1-1; 9 bases map to TRBD1. The CDR3 extends over 14 amino acids. Germline trimming cut 3 bases from V and 5 bases from J; bases unmatched to any gene: 5. Germline V gene data show CDR1 as SGHTS and CDR2 as YDEGEE. The CDR3 coding sequence is TGTGCCAGCAGCTCCGGACAGGGGTGGACTGAAGCTTTCTTT. The encoded protein is CASSSGQGWTEAFF.

V gene TRBV19 combines with J gene TRBJ1-1; 8 bases agree with TRBD1. Germline-derived CDR1 and CDR2 are LNHDA and SQIVND (reference sequence). This CDR3 has 16 residues. The V gene end was trimmed by 6 bases and the J gene end by 1 base; junction bases not matched to a gene: 10. The CDR3 DNA sequence: TGTGCCAGTAGATCAACAGGGGGTTTCGGGAACACTGAAGCTTTCTTT. Translating gives CASRSTGGFGNTEAFF.

The chain carries TRBV11-1 and TRBJ2-7, with a weak D call TRBD2 (6 bases). The V end was cut by 1 base, the J end by 2 bases, with 9 bases between. CDR1 is SGHAT, CDR2 FQDESV, per germline (reference sequence). This CDR3 has 14 amino acids. This CDR3 is CASSLDGGPYEQYF. The DNA of the CDR3 is TGTGCCAGCAGCTTAGACGGGGGACCCTACGAGCAGTACTTC.

The CDR3 coding sequence is TGTGCCAGCAAAAGACAGGGGGGGTACGAGCAGTACTTC. Its translation: CASKRQGGYEQYF. The chain employs TRBV5-8 and TRBJ2-7; 9 positions match TRBD1. Germline V gene data show CDR1 as SGHTS and CDR2 as YDEGEE. This CDR3 is 13 amino acids long. Losses at the gene ends were 6 bases for V and 4 bases for J; bases not matched to a gene: 5.

The chain recombines TRBV6-2 or TRBV6-3 with TRBJ1-1, with 8 bases that match TRBD1. CDR3 size: 18 residues. CDR1 MNHEY and CDR2 SVGEGT come from the germline V gene. J was trimmed by 1 base and V by 2 bases; bases with no gene match: 12. This chain's CDR3 is CASSYRTGGVYRNTEAFF. CDR3 bases: TGTGCCAGCAGTTACCGTACAGGGGGTGTTTATCGGAACACTGAAGCTTTCTTT.

V and J are TRBV15 and TRBJ1-5; D not certain. Deletions cut 3 bases from V and 1 base from J, with 16 bases between. This CDR3 is 17 amino acids long. Germline V gene sequence: CDR1 LNHNV, CDR2 YYDKDF (reference sequence). In DNA, the CDR3 is TGTGCCACCAGCAGTGTTCCGCTAGATCGGAGCAATCAGCCCCAGCATTTT. Its translation is CATSSVPLDRSNQPQHF.

The genes are TRBV7-9 and TRBJ2-7; D perhaps matches TRBD1 (6 bases). The CDR3 loop spans 15 amino acids. The V end was cut by 1 base, the J end by 5 bases, with 15 bases between. The germline gives CDR1 SEHNR, CDR2 FQNEAQ (reference sequence). The DNA of the CDR3 is TGTGCCAGCAGCTTAGAAGCAGGGGCGAGACACGAGCAGTACTTC. As protein: CASSLEAGARHEQYF.

This clone has only a few counts. V usage is TRBV3-1 (or the pseudogene TRBV3-2) and J usage is TRBJ1-1; 7 bases line up with TRBD1. The ends lost 5 bases at V and 7 bases at J; junction bases unmatched: 4. The CDR3 has 12 amino acids. The germline CDR1 and CDR2 sequences are LGHDT and YNNKEL (reference sequence). The CDR3 region is CASSTHRGEAFF. CDR3 DNA sequence: TGTGCCAGCAGCACCCACAGGGGTGAAGCTTTCTTT.

This clone was counted once. J is TRBJ2-7 and V is TRBV6-5, with D possibly being TRBD1 (5 bases). The V gene lost 2 bases and the J gene lost 1 base, with 9 bases spanning the gap. The V gene's germline CDR1 is MNHEY and CDR2 SVGAGI. This CDR3 spans 14 amino acids. CDR3: CASSYVQGSYEQYF. In DNA form, the CDR3 reads TGTGCCAGCAGTTACGTCCAGGGTTCCTACGAGCAGTACTTC.

This rearrangement joins TRBV18 to TRBJ2-3, with a possible D match to TRBD1 (6 bases). Trimming took off 3 bases at V and 2 bases at J, with 21 bases between the two ends. CDR1 is KGHSH, CDR2 LQKENI, per germline. The CDR3 runs to 18 residues. The CDR3 protein is CASSPSGTRAFITDTQYF. CDR3 sequence (DNA): TGTGCCAGCTCACCTTCCGGGACAAGGGCCTTCATCACAGATACGCAGTATTTT.

The J gene is TRBJ1-2, the V gene TRBV5-6, with TRBD1 matching 7 bases. V dropped 2 bases and J dropped 6; count of bases not matched to a gene: 7. This CDR3 region has 14 residues. Germline assignment: CDR1 SGHDT and CDR2 YYEEEE. The DNA for the CDR3 is TGTGCCAGCAGCTTACACAGGGGTTTGAATGGCTACACCTTC. Translation: CASSLHRGLNGYTF.

This clone occurred once. The chain uses TRBV6-5 and TRBJ1-1; D ambiguous. Trimming removed 0 bases at V and 4 bases at J, with 6 bases between. The germline gives CDR1 MNHEY, CDR2 SVGAGI. There are 13 residues in the CDR3. CDR3 in amino acids: CASSYSSSTEAFF. In DNA form, the CDR3 reads TGTGCCAGCAGTTACTCCTCGAGCACTGAAGCTTTCTTT.

This chain links TRBV3-1 (or the pseudogene TRBV3-2) with TRBJ2-2; possible D gene TRBD2, 6 bases. V was cut by 2 bases and J by 1 base, with 11 bases left in between. The CDR3 is 16 amino acids. In germline, CDR1 is LGHDT, CDR2 YNNKEL (reference sequence). This CDR3 reads CASSQLQGGNTGELFF. The CDR3 DNA follows: TGTGCCAGCAGCCAATTGCAGGGAGGGAACACCGGGGAGCTGTTTTTT.

The CDR3 DNA reads TGCAGCGCTGCTCGGGGTGACTACGAGCAGTACTTC. Translating gives CSAARGDYEQYF. The genes are TRBV29-1 and TRBJ2-7; the D gene is possibly TRBD2 (5 bases). The germline gives CDR1 SQVTM, CDR2 ANQGSEA. V lost 7 bases and J 3 bases, leaving 13 bases between the germline ends. This CDR3 has 12 residues.

The chain joins TRBV5-1 to TRBJ2-1; D gene unclear. The length of the CDR3 is 13 residues. Germline-derived CDR1 and CDR2 are SGHRS and YFSETQ. V was pared by 5 bases and J by 5 bases, with 11 bases between. The CDR3 DNA follows: TGCGCCAGCAGGAGGAGACCTGACAATGAGCAGTTCTTC. It is translated as CASRRRPDNEQFF.